Sequencing of this T cell receptor (beta chain) was carried out in a study of cytomegalovirus exposure and HLA in healthy donors. Study-wide points: Later analysis revealed greater clonal expansion in HLA-associated TCR beta chains than in equally common others. Sequencing depth roughly uniform across donors was assumed in presence/absence analyses. CMV serostatus stood as the only immune exposure information on hand.

Healthy bone marrow donors made up the donors. Note on this clone: Antigen specificity is unknown.

PCR primers comprised 60 Vbeta and 13 Jbeta primers. TCRdb's table, derived via immunoSEQ multiplex PCR, lists solely in-frame clones and lacks some. In all, the sample yields approximately 93,000 clones. J gave up 5 bases and V 5 bases, and 11 bases lay outside the gene matches. The CDR3 extends over 15 amino acids. Germline V gene lookup returns CDR1 MDHEN and CDR2 SYDVKM. The TCR comes from a woman aged 30 to 39 in good health and CMV-seronegative. Sequencing was performed on PBMCs. The chain links TRBV28 to TRBJ1-1; 7 bases map to TRBD1. CDR3 protein: CASSAGTARGTEAFF. CDR3 DNA: TGTGCCAGCAGTGCCGGGACAGCGAGAGGGACTGAAGCTTTCTTT.